A selection of T cell receptor beta chains follows, all from one sample in a study of control samples from healthy donors and cancer patients. Profiling relied on immunoSEQ multiplex PCR, and the TCRdb table lists in-frame clones only, not all of them. The table includes approximately 140,000 clones, 85% to 95% detected once. The source material was blood. The receptors stem from a man aged 40-49 years in good health. CDR3s include the opening cysteine and the closing phenylalanine or tryptophan. The D gene is left open where the match is weak. Size is omitted from some rows. Given values are once, few, many or a class for expanded clones.

TRBJ1-4 - - 14 TRBV4-3 TGCGCCAGCAGCCAAGATTGGTCACATGAAAAACTGTTTTTT CASSQDWSHEKLFF
TRBJ1-1 - TRBD1 14 TRBV7-3 TGTGCCAGCAGCCCACAGGGGGGGGGCACTGAAGCTTTCTTT CASSPQGGGTEAFF
TRBJ2-7 - TRBD1 15 TRBV6-5 TGTGCCAGCAGTTACTCGAAATCCAGGGGGAATGAGCAGTACTTC CASSYSKSRGNEQYF
TRBJ1-1 - - 13 TRBV9 TGTGCCAGCAGCGTGAGGGCTAACACTGAAGCTTTCTTT CASSVRANTEAFF
TRBJ1-1 once - 13 TRBV7-9 TGTGCCAGCAGCTTAGAGTTGAACACTGAAGCTTTCTTT CASSLELNTEAFF
TRBJ2-1 few TRBD2 14 TRBV9 TGTGCCAGCAGCACTAGCGGGAACCCCAATGAGCAGTTCTTC CASSTSGNPNEQFF
TRBJ1-1 - - 14 TRBV27 TGTGCCAGCAGTTTATCACGGGGGCGAGCTGAAGCTTTCTTT CASSLSRGRAEAFF
TRBJ2-7 - TRBD1 17 TRBV28 TGTGCCAGCAGTTTATTACCAACCGGGACAGGGTTCTACGAGCAGTACTTC CASSLLPTGTGFYEQYF
TRBJ1-2 - - 13 TRBV6-4 TGTGCCAGCAGTGTCTTCAGGGGATGGGGCTACACCTTC CASSVFRGWGYTF
TRBJ2-4 - - 14 TRBV6-5 TGTGCCAGCAGGCAGAGGCTAGCCAAAAACATTCAGTACTTC CASRQRLAKNIQYF
TRBJ2-2 - TRBD1 18 TRBV6-1 TGTGCCAGCAGCGAATGGCGGGGGACAGGGGTAAACACCGGGGAGCTGTTTTTT CASSEWRGTGVNTGELFF
TRBJ2-3 - TRBD2 17 TRBV5-1 TGCGCCAGCAGCTTGCAACTAGCGGGGGGGCCGAGCGATACGCAGTATTTT CASSLQLAGGPSDTQYF
TRBJ1-5 - - 12 TRBV28 TGTGCCAGCAGTCGACTTTATCAGCCCCAGCATTTT CASSRLYQPQHF
TRBJ2-5 - TRBD1 14 TRBV15 TGTGCCACCTCGCTTACAGGGGGCTGGGAGACCCAGTACTTC CATSLTGGWETQYF
TRBJ2-1 - TRBD2 15 TRBV7-2 TGTGCCAGCAGCTCGACTAGCGGGGGGCTTCCTGAGCAGTTCTTC CASSSTSGGLPEQFF
TRBJ2-1 - TRBD2 14 TRBV5-1 TGCGCCAGCAGCACCGGGACTAGTCACAATGAGCAGTTCTTC CASSTGTSHNEQFF
TRBJ1-2 - - 12 TRBV7-9 TGTGCCAGCGGGGGACGGGGAGATGGCTACACCTTC CASGGRGDGYTF
TRBJ1-2 - - 13 TRBV5-6 TGTGCCAGCAGCTTGGTGACGGATAATGGCTACACCTTC CASSLVTDNGYTF
TRBJ2-5 - TRBD1 15 TRBV4-1 TGCGCCAGCAGCCAAGAAGGACAGGGCCAAGAGACCCAGTACTTC CASSQEGQGQETQYF
TRBJ2-2 - - 13 TRBV28 TGTGCCAGCAGTACCTACAAGACCGGGGAGCTGTTTTTT CASSTYKTGELFF
TRBJ1-2 - - 13 TRBV11-2 TGTGCCAGCAGCCCCACCGGGTCCAATGGCTACACCTTC CASSPTGSNGYTF
TRBJ2-7 - TRBD2 15 TRBV7-8 TGTGCCAGCAGCTTATATTCTAGCGGGAACTACGAGCAGTACTTC CASSLYSSGNYEQYF
TRBJ1-5 - - 13 TRBV6-1 TGTGCCAGCAGTGAAGTAAGCAGGCAGCCCCAGCATTTT CASSEVSRQPQHF
TRBJ2-2 - - 17 TRBV4-2 TGTGCCAGCAGCCAGACGATCGACTCCAAGAACACCGGGGAGCTGTTTTTT CASSQTIDSKNTGELFF
TRBJ1-1 - - 15 TRBV10-3 TGTGCCATCACCCCCGGGTCAAGGGGACACACTGAAGCTTTCTTT CAITPGSRGHTEAFF
TRBJ2-7 - TRBD2 15 TRBV2 TGTGCCAGCAGTGTTGGTGGTAGCGGGAGTTACGAGCAGTACTTC CASSVGGSGSYEQYF
TRBJ1-5 - - 14 TRBV30 TGTGCCTGGAGTGCCGGGTATAGCAATCAGCCCCAGCATTTT CAWSAGYSNQPQHF
TRBJ1-2 - - 14 TRBV24-1 TGTGCCACCAGTGACCCAGGGCTCGCCTATGGCTACACCTTC CATSDPGLAYGYTF
TRBJ2-4 - TRBD2 17 TRBV7-8 TGTGCCAGCAGCTACCGACTAGCGGAGGCAGCCAAAAACATTCAGTACTTC CASSYRLAEAAKNIQYF
TRBJ1-2 once - 14 TRBV28 TGTGCCAGCAGTTCCTTCGACACTCATTATGGCTACACCTTC CASSSFDTHYGYTF
TRBJ1-5 - TRBD1 14 TRBV7-2 TGTGCCAGCAGCCCAAGACAGGGAGATCAGCCCCAGCATTTT CASSPRQGDQPQHF
TRBJ1-2 - - 12 TRBV11-2 TGTGCCAGCAGCTTAGAATTAGCTGGCTACACCTTC CASSLELAGYTF
TRBJ2-7 once - 14 TRBV5-6 TGTGCCAGCAGCACAGGGACCGACTCCTACGAGCAGTACTTC CASSTGTDSYEQYF
TRBJ1-1 - - 14 TRBV7-8 TGTGCCAGCAGCCCCCGGGGGAGGGGGACTGAAGCTTTCTTT CASSPRGRGTEAFF
TRBJ1-5 - - 15 TRBV27 TGTGCCAGCAGTTGGGGAATCCATAGCAATCAGCCCCAGCATTTT CASSWGIHSNQPQHF
TRBJ2-7 - - 13 TRBV2 TGTGCCAGCAGAAAGACAGCCTCCTACGAGCAGTACTTC CASRKTASYEQYF
TRBJ2-5 - TRBD1 15 TRBV5-6 TGTGCCAGCAGCTTCGGGGACAGCGTCCAAGAGACCCAGTACTTC CASSFGDSVQETQYF
TRBJ1-2 - - 12 TRBV21-1 TGTGCCAGCCCAGGGTCGCGGTATGGCTACACCTTC CASPGSRYGYTF
TRBJ1-2 - - 17 TRBV6-2/TRBV6-3 TGTGCCAGCAGTTACTCGGCGGGCAACACGGGACACTATGGCTACACCTTC CASSYSAGNTGHYGYTF
TRBJ1-1 - - 12 TRBV7-9 TGTGCCAGCAGCTCCATTCTGGATGAAGCTTTCTTT CASSSILDEAFF
TRBJ1-5 - - 16 TRBV24-1 TGTGCCACCAGTGACCCCCGGACAGATAGCAATCAGCCCCAGCATTTT CATSDPRTDSNQPQHF
TRBJ2-2 - - 14 TRBV7-2 TGTGCCAGCAGCTCGCTAGTGAGGGCCGGGGAGCTGTTTTTT CASSSLVRAGELFF
TRBJ1-1 - - 14 TRBV19 TGTGCCAGTAGGATCTCTCCAGGGAACACTGAAGCTTTCTTT CASRISPGNTEAFF
TRBJ2-2 - TRBD2 15 TRBV27 TGTGCCAGCCATCTAGCGGGGGGGATCACCGGGGAGCTGTTTTTT CASHLAGGITGELFF
TRBJ2-3 - - 20 TRBV5-1 TGCGCCAGCAGCTTTCGACCGGGACAGGGTCGGCGGGAGGGCGTTGATACGCAGTATTTT CASSFRPGQGRREGVDTQYF
TRBJ1-2 - - 16 TRBV18 TGTGCCAGCTCACCATCGCCACCGGCGCTGGGCTATGGCTACACCTTC CASSPSPPALGYGYTF
TRBJ1-1 - - 15 TRBV5-8 TGTGCCAGCAGCTTGGGAAGGTGGGCGGGGACTGAAGCTTTCTTT CASSLGRWAGTEAFF
TRBJ1-5 - - 14 TRBV24-1 TGTGCCACCAGTGAGCCAGGGGGCAATCAGCCCCAGCATTTT CATSEPGGNQPQHF
TRBJ2-7 - - 13 TRBV13 TGTGCCAGCAGGCTTTGGTCCGACTACGAGCAGTACTTC CASRLWSDYEQYF